This TCR beta chain was profiled in a study of blood T cell repertoires in COVID-19. About the study: Samples of COVID-19 (acute and convalescent) were obtained from the United States, Italy and Spain. Sources were T cells, B-cell-depleted T cells, or PBMCs; the material itself was cDNA or gDNA.

This clone has more than one count but fewer than ten. Germline V lookup: CDR1 SSHAT, CDR2 FNYEAQ (reference sequence). V trimming: 1 base; J trimming: 1 base; junction bases outside the gene matches: 2. CDR3 size: 15 residues. As handled by the study authors: Estimation of nucleated cell counts relied on the amplification of reference gene primers. Assay: immunoSEQ multiplex PCR; the TCRdb copy retains only in-frame clones and omits some. Clone size and the V and J calls come from that table; the DNA yielded D and trimming. The sample holds roughly 150,000 clones, 80% to 85% seen once. This receptor was identified in a woman older than 75 with acute or convalescent COVID-19. The sequenced material came from peripheral blood. The V gene is TRBV7-7, the J gene TRBJ2-5; 8 bases fit TRBD2. The CDR3 reads CASSLVTSGQETQYF. The CDR3 DNA reads TGTGCCAGCAGCTTAGTAACTAGCGGCCAAGAGACCCAGTACTTC. The complete variable domain, with remaining parts taken from reference TRBV7-7 and TRBJ2-5, reads GAGVSQSPRYKVTKRGQDVTLRCDPISSHATLYWYQQALGQGPEFLTYFNYEAQPDKSGLPSDRFSAERPEGSISTLTIQRTEQRDSAMYRCASSLVTSGQETQYFGPGTRLLVL.